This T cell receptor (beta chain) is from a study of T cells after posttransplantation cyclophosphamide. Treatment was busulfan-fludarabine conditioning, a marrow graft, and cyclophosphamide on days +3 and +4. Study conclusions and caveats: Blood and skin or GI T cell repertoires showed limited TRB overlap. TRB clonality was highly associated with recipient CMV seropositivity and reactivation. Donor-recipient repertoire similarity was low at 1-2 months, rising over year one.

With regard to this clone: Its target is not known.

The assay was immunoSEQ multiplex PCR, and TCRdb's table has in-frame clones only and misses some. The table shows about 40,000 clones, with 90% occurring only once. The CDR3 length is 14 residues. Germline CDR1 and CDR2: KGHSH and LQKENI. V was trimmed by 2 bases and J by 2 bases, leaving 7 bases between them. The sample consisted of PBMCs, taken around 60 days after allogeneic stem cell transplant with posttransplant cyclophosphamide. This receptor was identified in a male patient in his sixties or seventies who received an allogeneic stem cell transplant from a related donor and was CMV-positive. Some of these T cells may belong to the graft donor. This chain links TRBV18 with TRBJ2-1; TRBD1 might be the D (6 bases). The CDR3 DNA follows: TGTGCCAGCTCACCAAGGGACACCTACAATGAGCAGTTCTTC. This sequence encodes CASSPRDTYNEQFF.